The 30 T cell receptor beta chains listed next were all sequenced from one sample in a study of blood T cell repertoires in COVID-19. Profiled with immunoSEQ multiplex PCR; TCRdb holds only in-frame clones, not every one. The repertoire holds around 470,000 clones, roughly 87% seen once, with approximately 0.9% in the top ten. The sequencing sample was made of peripheral blood. Receptors originate from a man aged 18 to 29 with COVID-19, enrolled during active disease.

This rearrangement joins TRBV5-1 to TRBJ2-7; TRBD1 matches 9 bases. Germline CDR1 reads SGHRS; CDR2 reads YFSETQ. Trimming removed 0 bases from V and 6 bases from J; junction bases left unmatched: 7. The CDR3 totals 15 residues. The CDR3: CASSLAGTGYVEQYF. CDR3 nucleotide sequence: TGCGCCAGCAGCTTGGCCGGGACAGGGTACGTCGAGCAGTACTTC.

The V gene is TRBV24-1, the J gene TRBJ1-4; D call uncertain. V was shortened by 9 bases and J by 8 bases, with 9 bases between the two germline ends. Germline assignment: CDR1 KGHDR and CDR2 SFDVKD. The CDR3 has 11 residues. The CDR3 nucleotides are TGTGCCACCTCAACTCAAGAAAAACTGTTTTTT. Amino acids: CATSTQEKLFF.

This clone was seen a handful of times. The rearrangement links TRBV20-1 to TRBJ2-2, with D hard to call. Germline V gives CDR1 DFQATT, CDR2 SNEGSKA (reference sequence). Trimming took 3 bases from V and 0 from J, leaving 5 bases between them. CDR3 length equals 13 residues. Here the CDR3 reads CSASFANTGELFF. The DNA for the CDR3 is TGCAGTGCTAGTTTCGCGAACACCGGGGAGCTGTTTTTT.

The CDR3 is CASRFGLAGVTYNEQFF. CDR3 nucleotides: TGTGCAAGTCGCTTTGGACTAGCGGGGGTAACCTACAATGAGCAGTTCTTC. This chain links TRBV12-2 with TRBJ2-1; TRBD2, the table's D call, was not compared with the DNA. TRBV12-2 corresponds to a pseudogene. This CDR3 has 17 residues.

The gene calls are TRBV19 and TRBJ1-5; maybe TRBD1 (5 bases). Germline values: CDR1 LNHDA, CDR2 SQIVND (reference sequence). Deletions cut 1 base from V and 3 bases from J, with 10 bases between. The CDR3 is made up of 15 amino acids. The CDR3 spells CASSIVQGFNQPQHF. The CDR3 DNA sequence: TGTGCCAGTAGTATAGTGCAGGGATTCAATCAGCCCCAGCATTTT.

This clone came up many times. The chain has TRBV6-5 and TRBJ1-2; D possibly corresponds to TRBD1 (5 bases). CDR3 length: 14 residues. The germline V and J ends were trimmed by 2 bases and 8 bases, with 15 bases remaining between them. The germline CDR1 and CDR2 sequences are MNHEY and SVGAGI. The CDR3 loop is CASSYGQGNVGYTF. CDR3 coding DNA: TGTGCCAGCAGTTACGGCCAGGGCAATGTGGGCTACACCTTC.

The chain couples TRBV3-1 (or the pseudogene TRBV3-2) to TRBJ2-1, with 11 bases that match TRBD2. The CDR3 is 16 residues long. In germline, CDR1 is LGHDT, CDR2 YNNKEL (reference sequence). J lost 10 bases, V lost 1 base, and 9 bases had no gene match. DNA of the CDR3: TGTGCCAGCAGCCAAGTGGGGACTAGCGGAGTGCCAGAGCAGTTCTTC. Amino acids: CASSQVGTSGVPEQFF.

The rearrangement links TRBV3-1 (or the pseudogene TRBV3-2) to TRBJ1-1; 9 bases line up with TRBD1. V lost 3 bases, J lost 3 bases, and 5 bases stayed unmatched. The CDR3 length is 15 residues. Germline V gives CDR1 LGHDT, CDR2 YNNKEL (reference sequence). The CDR3 DNA follows: TGTGCCAGCAGCCAGGGGACAGGGTTGGACACTGAAGCTTTCTTT. Translating it yields CASSQGTGLDTEAFF.

The chain uses TRBV7-9 and TRBJ2-1, with TRBD2 identical over 11 bases. The CDR3 spans 16 residues. Germline loops: CDR1 SEHNR, CDR2 FQNEAQ (reference sequence). V shed 4 bases, J shed 6 bases, and the junction held 8 bases outside the gene matches. This chain's CDR3 is CASSSRTSGRVNEQFF. The DNA of the CDR3 is TGTGCCAGCAGCTCCCGGACTAGCGGGCGGGTCAATGAGCAGTTCTTC.

The J gene is TRBJ1-1, the V gene TRBV29-1; tentative D call: TRBD1 (5 bases). Between the trimmed V and J ends, which lost 5 bases and 5 bases, there was a span of 15 bases. This CDR3 has 13 residues. Germline V CDR1 and CDR2: SQVTM, ANQGSEA. The CDR3 sequence is CSVYRWGGTEAFF. Here the CDR3 DNA reads TGCAGCGTTTATAGGTGGGGGGGGACTGAAGCTTTCTTT.

About this clone: The same CDR3 is also encoded by other DNA sequences in this sample. The V and J genes are TRBV3-1 (or the pseudogene TRBV3-2) and TRBJ1-2, with a weak D call TRBD1 (6 bases). V gave up 1 base and J gave up 3 bases, with 9 bases separating them. The CDR3 is 14 amino acids. Germline V gene lookup returns CDR1 LGHDT and CDR2 YNNKEL (reference sequence). CDR3 sequence: CASSQAGGYYGYTF. CDR3 nucleotide sequence: TGTGCCAGCAGCCAAGCTGGGGGCTACTATGGCTACACCTTC.

The gene calls are TRBV2 and TRBJ2-1, with 9 nucleotides matching TRBD2. Looked up from germline, CDR1 is SNHLY and CDR2 is FYNNEI. V was pared by 8 bases and J by 3 bases, with 2 bases of the junction left unmatched. The length of the CDR3 is 13 residues. The CDR3 sequence: CASASGIYNEQFF. For the CDR3, the DNA is TGTGCCAGCGCTAGCGGGATCTACAATGAGCAGTTCTTC.

The chain recombines TRBV18 with TRBJ2-7; possibly TRBD2 for D (6 bases). CDR1 is KGHSH and CDR2 is LQKENI in the germline V gene. Deletions cut 6 bases from V and 7 bases from J, with 25 bases between. The CDR3 is 16 residues long. The CDR3 loop reads CASSLTSSPLAGEQYF. The CDR3 DNA is TGTGCCAGCTCCTTAACTAGCTCCCCTCTGGCGGGGGAGCAGTACTTC.

The V call is TRBV2, the J call TRBJ2-3, with D possibly matching TRBD1 (5 bases). This CDR3 spans 15 amino acids. The V end lost 6 bases, the J end lost 1 base, and 14 bases lay between the germline ends. Germline V CDR1 and CDR2: SNHLY, FYNNEI. The CDR3 bases are TGTGCCAGCAGATCATACCAGGGTGGCACAGATACGCAGTATTTT. This gives the protein CASRSYQGGTDTQYF.

The chain has TRBV2 and TRBJ1-2; possible D gene TRBD1, 6 bases. This CDR3 has 14 residues. Germline V gene lookup returns CDR1 SNHLY and CDR2 FYNNEI. V shed 3 bases and J shed 4 bases, with 12 bases lying between them. The CDR3 sequence is CASSDGTFGYGYTF. The CDR3 DNA follows: TGTGCCAGCAGTGACGGGACATTCGGCTATGGCTACACCTTC.

V is TRBV28 and J is TRBJ2-1, with 8 bases aligning to TRBD1. The CDR3 totals 15 residues. Per germline, CDR1 MDHEN and CDR2 SYDVKM. Trimming at V came to 2 bases and at J to 4 bases, leaving 4 bases not matched to a gene. In nucleotides, the CDR3 is TGTGCCAGCAGTTTAACAGGGGGACGATACAATGAGCAGTTCTTC. As protein: CASSLTGGRYNEQFF.

This clone was found once. This chain links TRBV5-1 with TRBJ2-5, with TRBD2 matching over 10 bases. The CDR3 is 17 amino acids. V lost 4 bases to trimming and J lost 2 bases; unmatched junction nucleotides: 11. The V gene's germline CDR1 is SGHRS and CDR2 YFSETQ. The CDR3: CASSPLGRAGGQETQYF. Written as DNA, the CDR3 is TGCGCCAGCAGCCCCCTAGGGAGAGCGGGAGGGCAAGAGACCCAGTACTTC.

The V call is TRBV2, the J call TRBJ2-2; TRBD1 matches at 7 bases. With 6 bases clipped from V and 0 bases from J, the junction kept 7 bases outside the gene matches. The CDR3 extends over 16 amino acids. Germline CDR1 is SNHLY and CDR2 is FYNNEI. CDR3 sequence: CASRHPGQPNTGELFF. In nucleotides, the CDR3 is TGTGCCAGCAGACATCCGGGACAGCCGAACACCGGGGAGCTGTTTTTT.

Concerning this clone itself: In the same sample, other DNA sequences code for this CDR3. J is TRBJ1-1 and V is TRBV5-1; 9 nucleotides match TRBD1. Germline V gives CDR1 SGHRS, CDR2 YFSETQ. Trimming cost V 4 bases and J 1 base; bases outside gene matches: 5. The CDR3 has 15 residues. The CDR3 nucleotides are TGCGCCAGCAGCCTCAGGACAGGGGAGAACACTGAAGCTTTCTTT. This encodes CASSLRTGENTEAFF. The full variable domain, in which reference TRBV5-1 and TRBJ1-1 provide the parts outside the CDR3, is KAGVTQTPRYLIKTRGQQVTLSCSPISGHRSVSWYQQTPGQGLQFLFEYFSETQRNKGNFPGRFSGRQFSNSRSEMNVSTLELGDSALYLCASSLRTGENTEAFFGQGTRLTVV.

This chain joins TRBV9 and TRBJ2-1; 8 positions agree with TRBD2. The CDR3 extends over 15 amino acids. Germline loops: CDR1 SGDLS, CDR2 YYNGEE. J lost 3 bases, V lost 4 bases, and 6 bases had no gene match. The CDR3 reads CASSPSSGHYNEQFF. The CDR3 bases are TGTGCCAGCAGCCCTTCTAGCGGGCACTACAATGAGCAGTTCTTC.

The chain uses TRBV19 and TRBJ2-3, with D maybe TRBD2 (5 bases). Germline-derived CDR1 and CDR2 are LNHDA and SQIVND (reference sequence). The V gene lost 6 bases and the J gene lost 2 bases, with 12 bases spanning the gap. The CDR3 loop spans 14 amino acids. The CDR3 DNA reads TGTGCCAGTAGGCCCCGGGGAGACACAGATACGCAGTATTTT. This codes for CASRPRGDTDTQYF.

The chain employs TRBV19 and TRBJ1-2; 10 positions match TRBD1. The V gene's germline CDR1 is LNHDA and CDR2 SQIVND (reference sequence). The CDR3 runs 15 residues. V lost 6 bases, J lost 7 bases, and 11 bases stayed unmatched. The CDR3, as DNA: TGTGCCAGTAGCCACGACAGGGGGCAAGTAAGTGGCTACACCTTC. Protein product: CASSHDRGQVSGYTF.

The table lists this clone with a count of one. The chain carries TRBV10-2 and TRBJ2-1; 11 bases map to TRBD2. J gave up 5 bases and V 6 bases, and 6 bases lay outside the gene matches. Germline loops: CDR1 WSHSY, CDR2 SAAADI. The length of the CDR3 is 15 residues. CDR3 sequence reads: CASSRVAGGNNEQFF. Here the CDR3 DNA reads TGCGCCAGCAGCCGCGTAGCGGGGGGGAACAATGAGCAGTTCTTC.

The chain employs TRBV11-2 and TRBJ1-2; D is ambiguous. Trimming stripped 0 bases from V and 2 bases from J, with 10 bases between. This CDR3 contains 15 residues. CDR1 SGHAT and CDR2 FQNNGV come from the germline V gene. In DNA, the CDR3 is TGTGCCAGCAGCTTAGATACGTACGGGAACTATGGCTACACCTTC. This codes for CASSLDTYGNYGYTF.

The chain uses TRBV6-5 and TRBJ2-1, with 9 bases fitting TRBD2. The V gene end was trimmed by 8 bases and the J gene end by 8 bases; junction bases not matched to a gene: 7. The length of the CDR3 is 13 residues. CDR1 is MNHEY and CDR2 is SVGAGI in the germline V gene. The CDR3 nucleotides are TGTGCCAGCGGGGTCAGCGGGAGGCATGAGCAGTTCTTC. Translating it yields CASGVSGRHEQFF.

The chain links TRBV4-1 to TRBJ2-1; maybe TRBD2 (5 bases). V was cut by 1 base and J by 1 base, with 8 bases left in between. Germline V gene sequence: CDR1 MGHRA, CDR2 YSYEKL. CDR3 size: 15 residues. The CDR3 reads CASSQAGNSYNEQFF. The CDR3 DNA follows: TGCGCCAGCAGCCAAGCCGGGAATTCCTACAATGAGCAGTTCTTC.

At least ten counts were recorded for this clone. This chain links TRBV10-1 with TRBJ2-1; TRBD2 is a possible D gene (5 bases). The V and J ends lost 0 bases and 6 bases respectively, with 15 bases between them. The CDR3 is made up of 16 amino acids. Germline V gene data show CDR1 as WNHNN and CDR2 as SYGVQD (reference sequence). Written as DNA, the CDR3 is TGCGCCAGCAGTGAGTCCAGAGTAGCGAGGGCCAATGAGCAGTTCTTC. Translated: CASSESRVARANEQFF.

The rearrangement uses TRBV3-1 (or the pseudogene TRBV3-2) and TRBJ1-5; TRBD1 might be the D (5 bases). The ends were cut back, 0 bases at V and 3 bases at J, with 9 bases in the middle. Germline-derived CDR1 and CDR2 are LGHDT and YNNKEL (reference sequence). CDR3 length: 15 residues. CDR3 sequence reads: CASSQEGVANQPQHF. The CDR3 nucleotides are TGTGCCAGCAGCCAAGAAGGGGTAGCCAATCAGCCCCAGCATTTT.

The J gene is TRBJ2-3, the V gene TRBV3-1 (or the pseudogene TRBV3-2); the match to TRBD2 covers 8 bases. CDR3 length: 17 amino acids. CDR1 LGHDT and CDR2 YNNKEL come from the germline V gene (reference sequence). The J segment lost 0 bases and the V segment lost 5 bases, leaving 10 bases of the junction unmatched. CDR3 sequence reads: CASSYSGAHPSTDTQYF. In nucleotides, the CDR3 is TGTGCCAGCAGCTATAGCGGGGCCCACCCTAGCACAGATACGCAGTATTTT.

The chain recombines TRBV18 with TRBJ2-2; 9 positions agree with TRBD1. Trimming cost V 4 bases and J 4 bases; bases outside gene matches: 4. This CDR3 is built from 15 residues. CDR1 and CDR2 (germline): KGHSH, LQKENI. The CDR3 coding sequence is TGTGCCAGCTCACTCGGACAGGGGACCACCGGGGAGCTGTTTTTT. It encodes CASSLGQGTTGELFF. Complete variable domain (other parts from reference TRBV18 and TRBJ2-2): NAGVMQNPRHLVRRRGQEARLRCSPMKGHSHVYWYRQLPEEGLKFMVYLQKENIIDESGMPKERFSAEFPKEGPSILRIQQVVRGDSAAYFCASSLGQGTTGELFFGEGSRLTVL.